The 8 T cell receptor beta chains below all came from one sample that was sequenced in a study of blood T cell repertoires in COVID-19. Profiling relied on immunoSEQ multiplex PCR, and the TCRdb table lists in-frame clones only, not all of them. The sample has more than 60,000 clones, about 92% seen once. The material sequenced was peripheral blood. Receptor source: a woman of 80 years or more with active or convalescent COVID-19.

The chain is built from TRBV11-2 and TRBJ1-1; 9 nucleotides align to TRBD1. With V trimmed by 5 bases and J by 2 bases, 6 bases remained unmatched. CDR1 is SGHAT and CDR2 is FQNNGV in the germline V gene. The CDR3 loop spans 15 amino acids. DNA for the CDR3: TGTGCCAGCAGCGTAGGGACAGGGAGAAACACTGAAGCTTTCTTT. Translated, it gives CASSVGTGRNTEAFF.

CDR3 DNA sequence: TGTGCCTGGATAGAGGATACGCAGTATTTT. Its translation is CAWIEDTQYF. The chain combines TRBV30 with TRBJ2-3; D call uncertain. V was clipped by 4 bases and J by 6 bases, with 5 bases between them. This CDR3 spans 10 amino acids. Germline assignment: CDR1 GTSNPN and CDR2 SVGIG (reference sequence).

A few counts support this clone. The CDR3 sequence: CASSLEDVAGGRYGYTF. The DNA for the CDR3 is TGTGCCAGCAGCTTGGAGGACGTTGCGGGGGGTAGATATGGCTACACCTTC. The chain links TRBV5-6 to TRBJ1-2; possibly TRBD1 for D (5 bases). The CDR3 contains 17 residues. V dropped 0 bases and J dropped 5 bases, with 20 bases sitting between them. Germline CDR1 and CDR2: SGHDT and YYEEEE.

The chain uses TRBV6-1 and TRBJ1-2; no firm D call. CDR1 and CDR2 from the germline V gene are MNHNS and SASEGT. The CDR3 spans 13 residues. V was trimmed by 2 bases and J by 1 base, leaving 5 bases between them. CDR3 sequence (DNA): TGTGCCAGCAGTGAAACCGGTAACTATGGCTACACCTTC. Protein sequence: CASSETGNYGYTF.

V is TRBV4-2 and J is TRBJ1-6; the match to TRBD1 covers 7 bases. The CDR3 consists of 16 residues. Germline V gene sequence: CDR1 LGHNA, CDR2 YNFKEQ. The V and J ends lost 0 bases and 10 bases, in that order; junction bases with no gene match: 9. The CDR3 DNA reads as TGTGCCAGCAGCCAAGAAGACAGGGTAGGCCACTCACCCCTCCACTTT. Its translation is CASSQEDRVGHSPLHF.

This rearrangement joins TRBV2 to TRBJ2-7; 9 bases are shared with TRBD1. Per germline, CDR1 SNHLY and CDR2 FYNNEI. V lost 6 bases, J lost 4 bases, and 7 bases stayed unmatched. CDR3 length: 14 amino acids. CDR3 sequence: CASRGGTGLYEQYF. CDR3 bases: TGTGCCAGCAGAGGCGGGACAGGGCTTTACGAGCAGTACTTC.

The rearrangement joins TRBV4-1 to TRBJ1-3, with 11 bases aligning to TRBD1. V lost 1 base to trimming and J lost 8 bases; unmatched junction nucleotides: 1. The germline CDR1 and CDR2 sequences are MGHRA and YSYEKL. This CDR3 spans 14 amino acids. In DNA, the CDR3 is TGCGCCAGCAGCCAAGTGGGACAGGGGGACACCATATATTTT. Its protein product is CASSQVGQGDTIYF.

The J gene is TRBJ1-5, the V gene TRBV19; unclear D gene. The CDR3 totals 13 residues. Germline assignment: CDR1 LNHDA and CDR2 SQIVND (reference sequence). V was cut by 0 bases and J by 8 bases, with 8 bases left in between. The CDR3 reads CASSIERSEPQHF. The CDR3 DNA follows: TGTGCCAGTAGTATAGAACGATCAGAGCCCCAGCATTTT. Full variable domain (rest looked up from reference TRBV19 and TRBJ1-5): DGGITQSPKYLFRKEGQNVTLSCEQNLNHDAMYWYRQDPGQGLRLIYYSQIVNDFQKGDIAEGYSVSREKKESFPLTVTSAQKNPTAFYLCASSIERSEPQHFGDGTRLSIL.